The 10 T cell receptor beta chains listed next were all sequenced from one sample in a study of T cell responses to AZD1222 COVID-19 vaccine. Produced via immunoSEQ multiplex PCR; TCRdb's table is partial and in-frame only. Here the sample spans about 88,000 clones, roughly 90% being singletons. Sample: peripheral blood, taken on day 0 of AZD1222 vaccination. Receptor source: an adult in good health.

This clone was observed once. The gene calls are TRBV7-2 and TRBJ2-2; D unresolved. V was trimmed by 8 bases and J by 0 bases, leaving 16 bases between them. From germline, CDR1 is SGHTA and CDR2 FQGNSA. The CDR3 consists of 16 residues. In nucleotides, the CDR3 is TGTGCCAGCTACCCAAGAACGGGCGCGAACACCGGGGAGCTGTTTTTT. Translation: CASYPRTGANTGELFF.

The gene calls are TRBV7-3 and TRBJ1-1; no definite D call. Trimming cost V 0 bases and J 7 bases, with 6 bases left between them. This CDR3 has 12 residues. The germline CDR1 and CDR2 sequences are SGHTA and FQGTGA. CDR3 amino acids: CASSLTGSEAFF. The DNA for the CDR3 is TGTGCCAGCAGCTTAACAGGCAGTGAAGCTTTCTTT.

V and J are TRBV6-2 or TRBV6-3 and TRBJ2-1; 8 nucleotides agree with TRBD2. Trimming removed 2 bases from V and 8 bases from J; junction bases left unmatched: 8. This CDR3 contains 15 residues. Germline V CDR1 and CDR2: MNHEY, SVGEGT. CDR3 sequence reads: CASSYRRGARDEQFF. DNA of the CDR3: TGTGCCAGCAGTTACAGGCGGGGGGCCAGGGATGAGCAGTTCTTC.

This clone was observed a handful of times. In the same sample, other DNA sequences code for this CDR3. The CDR3 here is CASSITGNQPQHF. The CDR3 DNA reads TGTGCCAGTAGTATCACAGGCAATCAGCCCCAGCATTTT. The chain links TRBV19 to TRBJ1-5; D is unclear. Trimming stripped 3 bases from V and 2 bases from J, with 5 bases between. The CDR3 has 13 residues. Germline V gives CDR1 LNHDA, CDR2 SQIVND (reference sequence).

The genes are TRBV19 and TRBJ2-1; the D gene is possibly TRBD2 (5 bases). Trimming took 2 bases from V and 12 from J, leaving 17 bases between them. Germline CDR1 LNHDA, CDR2 SQIVND (reference sequence). The CDR3 is made up of 14 amino acids. The CDR3 spells CASSIMHSSRGQFF. The CDR3 coding sequence is TGTGCCAGTAGTATAATGCACTCCTCCCGGGGGCAGTTCTTC. The entire variable domain, with the rest obtained from reference TRBV19 and TRBJ2-1, is as follows: DGGITQSPKYLFRKEGQNVTLSCEQNLNHDAMYWYRQDPGQGLRLIYYSQIVNDFQKGDIAEGYSVSREKKESFPLTVTSAQKNPTAFYLCASSIMHSSRGQFFGPGTRLTVL.

The V and J genes are TRBV27 and TRBJ1-5; D is perhaps TRBD1 (5 bases). Germline CDR1 MNHEY, CDR2 SMNVEV (reference sequence). Trimming cost V 7 bases and J 4 bases, with 20 bases left between them. The length of the CDR3 is 16 residues. DNA of the CDR3: TGTGCCAGCACCTCCCCACCGGGGCATGCGAATCAGCCCCAGCATTTT. Translating it yields CASTSPPGHANQPQHF.

The chain recombines TRBV2 with TRBJ1-4; 10 bases map to TRBD1. V trimming: 6 bases; J trimming: 8 bases; junction bases outside the gene matches: 15. This CDR3 comprises 17 residues. From germline, CDR1 is SNHLY and CDR2 FYNNEI. The DNA for the CDR3 is TGTGCCAGCAGAACCTCCCGGCGGGACAGGGGTGAAGAAAAACTGTTTTTT. Its protein is CASRTSRRDRGEEKLFF.

V gene TRBV29-1 combines with J gene TRBJ2-7; 8 bases align to TRBD1. The germline V gene has CDR1 SQVTM and CDR2 ANQGSEA. The CDR3 has 16 residues. V was pared by 4 bases and J by 4 bases, with 15 bases of the junction left unmatched. The CDR3 nucleotides read TGCAGCGTTGTCCCGGCCAATAACAGGGGGAATTACGAGCAGTACTTC. Amino acid sequence: CSVVPANNRGNYEQYF.

The chain links TRBV6-5 to TRBJ2-1; 7 bases are shared with TRBD2. The CDR3 is made up of 15 amino acids. With 1 base clipped from V and 5 bases from J, the junction kept 5 bases outside the gene matches. The V gene's germline CDR1 is MNHEY and CDR2 SVGAGI. This chain's CDR3 is CASSYYSGLNNEQFF. DNA for the CDR3: TGTGCCAGCAGTTACTATAGCGGGTTGAACAATGAGCAGTTCTTC.

CDR3 DNA: TGTGCCAGCAGCTTTGGGACAGGGAACACTGAAGCTTTCTTT. Residues: CASSFGTGNTEAFF. V usage is TRBV9 and J usage is TRBJ1-1; 8 bases line up with TRBD1. V lost 4 bases, J lost 1 base, and 3 bases stayed unmatched. The CDR3 runs to 14 residues. Germline CDR1 and CDR2: SGDLS and YYNGEE. The variable domain in full, completed from reference TRBV9 and TRBJ1-1, reads DSGVTQTPKHLITATGQRVTLRCSPRSGDLSVYWYQQSLDQGLQFLIQYYNGEERAKGNILERFSAQQFPDLHSELNLSSLELGDSALYFCASSFGTGNTEAFFGQGTRLTVV.